This TCR beta chain was captured in a study of blood T cell repertoires in COVID-19. Overall study: The origin of the acute and convalescent COVID-19 samples was the United States, Italy and Spain.

Germline CDR1 is KGHSH and CDR2 is LQKENI. The CDR3 is 15 residues long. The V end was cut by 1 base, the J end by 2 bases, with 10 bases between. Repertoires were generated with immunoSEQ multiplex PCR, while TCRdb's copy carries only in-frame clones and drops some. The table includes 200,000 to 250,000 clones, about nine tenths detected once. This clonotype was obtained from a man in his sixties who had recovered from COVID-19. The source material was peripheral blood. This chain joins TRBV18 and TRBJ2-3; no firm D call. The chain's CDR3 is CASSPRTRHTDTQYF. The CDR3 DNA is TGTGCCAGCTCACCACGAACACGACACACAGATACGCAGTATTTT. The entire variable domain, with the rest obtained from reference TRBV18 and TRBJ2-3, is as follows: NAGVMQNPRHLVRRRGQEARLRCSPMKGHSHVYWYRQLPEEGLKFMVYLQKENIIDESGMPKERFSAEFPKEGPSILRIQQVVRGDSAAYFCASSPRTRHTDTQYFGPGTRLTVL.